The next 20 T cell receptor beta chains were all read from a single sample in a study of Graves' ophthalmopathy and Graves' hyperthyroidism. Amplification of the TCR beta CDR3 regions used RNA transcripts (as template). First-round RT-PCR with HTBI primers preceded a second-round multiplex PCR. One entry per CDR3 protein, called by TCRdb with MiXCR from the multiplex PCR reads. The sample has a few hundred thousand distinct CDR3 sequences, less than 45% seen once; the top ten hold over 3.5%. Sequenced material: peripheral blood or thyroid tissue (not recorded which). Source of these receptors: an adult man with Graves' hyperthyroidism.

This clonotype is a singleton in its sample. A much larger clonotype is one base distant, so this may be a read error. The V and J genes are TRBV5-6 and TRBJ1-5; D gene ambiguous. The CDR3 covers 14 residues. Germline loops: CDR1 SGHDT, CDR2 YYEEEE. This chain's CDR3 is CASSLYYGNQLQHF. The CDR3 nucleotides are TGTGCCAGCAGCTTGTATTATGGTAATCAGCTCCAGCATTTT.

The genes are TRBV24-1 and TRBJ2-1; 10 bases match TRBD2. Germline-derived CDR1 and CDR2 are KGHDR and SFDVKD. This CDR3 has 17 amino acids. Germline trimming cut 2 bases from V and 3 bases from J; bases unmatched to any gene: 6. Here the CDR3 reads CATSDYESSGGYNEQFF. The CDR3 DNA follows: TGTGCCACCAGTGATTACGAGTCTAGCGGGGGCTACAATGAGCAGTTCTTC.

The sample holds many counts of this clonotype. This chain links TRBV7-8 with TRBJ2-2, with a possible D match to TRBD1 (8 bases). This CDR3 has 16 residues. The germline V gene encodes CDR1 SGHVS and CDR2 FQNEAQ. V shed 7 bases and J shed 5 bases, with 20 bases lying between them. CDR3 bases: TGTGCCAGCACCCTAGGACAGGGAGGGTTAACCGGGGAGCTGTTTTTT. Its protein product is CASTLGQGGLTGELFF. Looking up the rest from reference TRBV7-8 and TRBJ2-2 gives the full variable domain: GAGVSQSPRYKVAKRGQDVALRCDPISGHVSLFWYQQALGQGPEFLTYFQNEAQLDKSGLPSDRFFAERPEGSVSTLKIQRTQQEDSAVYLCASTLGQGGLTGELFFGEGSRLTVL.

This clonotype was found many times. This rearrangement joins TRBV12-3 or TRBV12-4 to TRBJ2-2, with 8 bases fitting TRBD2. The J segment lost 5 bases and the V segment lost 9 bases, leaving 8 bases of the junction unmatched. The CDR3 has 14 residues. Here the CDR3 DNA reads TGTGCCAGTCTCGGGAGGGCCGGAACCGGGGAGCTGTTTTTT. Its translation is CASLGRAGTGELFF.

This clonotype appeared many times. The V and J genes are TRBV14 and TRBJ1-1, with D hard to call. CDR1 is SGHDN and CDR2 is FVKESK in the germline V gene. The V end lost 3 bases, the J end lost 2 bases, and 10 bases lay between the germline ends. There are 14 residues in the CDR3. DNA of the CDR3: TGTGCCAGCAGCCACGCCCGAATCAACACTGAAGCTTTCTTT. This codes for CASSHARINTEAFF.

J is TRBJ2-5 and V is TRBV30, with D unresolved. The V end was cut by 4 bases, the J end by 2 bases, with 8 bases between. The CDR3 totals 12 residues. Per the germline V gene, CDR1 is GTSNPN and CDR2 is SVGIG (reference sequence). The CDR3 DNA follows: TGTGCCTGGAATGGCGGACAAGAGACCCAGTACTTC. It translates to CAWNGGQETQYF.

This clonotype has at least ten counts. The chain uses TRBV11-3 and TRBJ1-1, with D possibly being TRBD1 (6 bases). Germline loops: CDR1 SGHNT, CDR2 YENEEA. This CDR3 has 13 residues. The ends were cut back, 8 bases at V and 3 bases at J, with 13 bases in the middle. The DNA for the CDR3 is TGTGCCAGCGGCAGGGGTGGCGACACTGAAGCTTTCTTT. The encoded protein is CASGRGGDTEAFF.

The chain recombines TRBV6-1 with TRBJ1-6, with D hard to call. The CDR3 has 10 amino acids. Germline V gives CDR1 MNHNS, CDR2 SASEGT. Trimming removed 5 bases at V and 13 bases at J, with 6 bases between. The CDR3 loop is CASSYSPLHF. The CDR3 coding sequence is TGTGCCAGCAGTTACTCTCCCCTCCACTTT.

CDR3 sequence: CASRTGTGASEAFF. The CDR3 DNA reads as TGTGCCAGCAGAACCGGGACAGGGGCGAGTGAAGCTTTCTTT. The gene calls are TRBV12-3 or TRBV12-4 and TRBJ1-1; 10 bases align to TRBD1. The V segment lost 6 bases and the J segment 7 bases; nucleotides outside the gene matches: 8. The CDR3 loop spans 14 amino acids.

CDR3 amino acids: CASSLPTGNTSGANVLTF. The CDR3 region has the DNA TGTGCCAGCAGCTTACCGACAGGGAATACCTCTGGGGCCAACGTCCTGACTTTC. This chain connects TRBV7-8 to TRBJ2-6; TRBD1 aligns across 7 bases. This CDR3 is built from 18 residues. Trimming at V came to 2 bases and at J to 0 bases, leaving 7 bases not matched to a gene. From germline, CDR1 is SGHVS and CDR2 FQNEAQ.

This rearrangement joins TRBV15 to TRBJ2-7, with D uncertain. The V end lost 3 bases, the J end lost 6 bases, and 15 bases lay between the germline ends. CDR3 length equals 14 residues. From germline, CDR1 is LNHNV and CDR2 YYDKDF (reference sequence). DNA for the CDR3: TGTGCCACCAGCAGCCAAGATAAACGCGGCGAGCAGTACTTC. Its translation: CATSSQDKRGEQYF.

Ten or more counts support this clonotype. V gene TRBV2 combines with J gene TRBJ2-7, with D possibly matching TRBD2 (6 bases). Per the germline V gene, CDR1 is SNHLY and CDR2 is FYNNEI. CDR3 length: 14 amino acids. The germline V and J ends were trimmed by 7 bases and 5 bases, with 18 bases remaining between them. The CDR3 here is CASTVAGTPHEQYF. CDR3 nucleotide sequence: TGTGCCAGCACAGTGGCAGGGACTCCCCACGAGCAGTACTTC. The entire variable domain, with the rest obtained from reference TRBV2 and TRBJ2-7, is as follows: EPEVTQTPSHQVTQMGQEVILRCVPISNHLYFYWYRQILGQKVEFLVSFYNNEISEKSEIFDDQFSVERPDGSNFTLKIRSTKLEDSAMYFCASTVAGTPHEQYFGPGTRLTVT.

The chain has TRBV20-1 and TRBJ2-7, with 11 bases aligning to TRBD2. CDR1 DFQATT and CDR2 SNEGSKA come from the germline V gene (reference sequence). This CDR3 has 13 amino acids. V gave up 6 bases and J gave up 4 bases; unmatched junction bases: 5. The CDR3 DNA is TGCAGTGCCGTACTAGCGGGAGTTTACGAGCAGTACTTC. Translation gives CSAVLAGVYEQYF.

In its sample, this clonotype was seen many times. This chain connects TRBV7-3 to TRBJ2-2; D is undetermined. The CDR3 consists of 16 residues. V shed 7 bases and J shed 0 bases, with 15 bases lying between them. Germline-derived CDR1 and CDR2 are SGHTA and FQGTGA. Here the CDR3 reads CASTLDWTANTGELFF. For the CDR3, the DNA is TGTGCCAGCACCTTGGATTGGACCGCGAACACCGGGGAGCTGTTTTTT.

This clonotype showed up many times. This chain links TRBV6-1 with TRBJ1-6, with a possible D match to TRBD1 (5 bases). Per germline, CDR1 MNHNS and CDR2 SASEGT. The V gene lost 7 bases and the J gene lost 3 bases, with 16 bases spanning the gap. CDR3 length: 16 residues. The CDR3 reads CASTIWTPIYNSPLHF. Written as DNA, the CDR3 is TGTGCCAGCACCATCTGGACACCTATCTATAATTCACCCCTCCACTTT.

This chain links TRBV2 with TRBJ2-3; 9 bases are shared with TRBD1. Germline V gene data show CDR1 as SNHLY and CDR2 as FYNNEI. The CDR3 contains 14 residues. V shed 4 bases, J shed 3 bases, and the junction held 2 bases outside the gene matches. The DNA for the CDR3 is TGTGCCAGCAGTGGCGACAGGGGGACAGATACGCAGTATTTT. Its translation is CASSGDRGTDTQYF.

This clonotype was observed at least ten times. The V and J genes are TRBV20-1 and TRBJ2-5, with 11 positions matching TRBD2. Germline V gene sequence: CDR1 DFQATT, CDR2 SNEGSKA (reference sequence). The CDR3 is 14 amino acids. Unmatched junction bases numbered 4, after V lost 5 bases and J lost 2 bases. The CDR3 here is CSAGLAGLQETQYF. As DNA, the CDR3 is TGCAGTGCTGGACTAGCGGGCCTTCAAGAGACCCAGTACTTC.

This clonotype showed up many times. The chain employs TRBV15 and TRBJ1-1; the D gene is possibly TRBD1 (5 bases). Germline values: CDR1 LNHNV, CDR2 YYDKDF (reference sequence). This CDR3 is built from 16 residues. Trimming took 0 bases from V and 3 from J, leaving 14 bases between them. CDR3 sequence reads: CATSRDGRGRDTEAFF. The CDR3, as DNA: TGTGCCACCAGCAGAGATGGAAGGGGAAGAGACACTGAAGCTTTCTTT. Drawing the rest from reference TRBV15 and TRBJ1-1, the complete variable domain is DAMVIQNPRYQVTQFGKPVTLSCSQTLNHNVMYWYQQKSSQAPKLLFHYYDKDFNNEADTPDNFQSRRPNTSFCFLDIRSPGLGDTAMYLCATSRDGRGRDTEAFFGQGTRLTVV.

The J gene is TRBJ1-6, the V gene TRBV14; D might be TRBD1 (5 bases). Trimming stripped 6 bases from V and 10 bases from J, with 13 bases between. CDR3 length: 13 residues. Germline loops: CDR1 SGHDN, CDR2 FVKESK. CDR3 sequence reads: CASSLSWGSPLHF. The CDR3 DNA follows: TGTGCCAGCAGTTTATCTTGGGGCTCACCCCTCCACTTT.

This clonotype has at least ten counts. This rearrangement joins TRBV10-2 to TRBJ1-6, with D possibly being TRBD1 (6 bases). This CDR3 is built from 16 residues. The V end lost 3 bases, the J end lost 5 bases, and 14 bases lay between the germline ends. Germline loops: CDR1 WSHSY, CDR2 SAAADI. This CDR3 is CASSDLNRVHNSPLHF. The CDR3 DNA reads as TGCGCCAGCAGTGACCTCAACAGGGTCCATAATTCACCCCTCCACTTT.